These 24 T cell receptor beta chains came from one sample sequenced in a study of T cell responses to AZD1222 COVID-19 vaccine. The method was immunoSEQ multiplex PCR; TCRdb's version includes in-frame clones alone and lacks a portion of them. The repertoire has some 130,000 clones, 75% to 95% of them found once; the top ten carry over 2.5%. The input for sequencing was peripheral blood, taken on day 0 of AZD1222 vaccination. The receptors originated from an adult in good health.

The V and J genes are TRBV19 and TRBJ2-1; D is possibly TRBD1 or TRBD2 (6 bases each). CDR3 size: 14 residues. V dropped 0 bases and J dropped 8 bases, with 11 bases sitting between them. Germline CDR1 is LNHDA and CDR2 is SQIVND (reference sequence). The CDR3 bases are TGTGCCAGTAGTATAGAAGGGGGGACCGATGAGCAGTTCTTC. Residues: CASSIEGGTDEQFF.

The rearrangement uses TRBV7-9 and TRBJ2-7; D gene ambiguous. The CDR3 totals 15 residues. V was pared by 1 base and J by 2 bases, with 12 bases between. Germline V gene sequence: CDR1 SEHNR, CDR2 FQNEAQ (reference sequence). The CDR3 DNA sequence: TGTGCCAGCAGCTTAGACGGGCAGGCGACCTACGAGCAGTACTTC. Translating it yields CASSLDGQATYEQYF.

This clone was detected a few times. The rearrangement joins TRBV4-1 to TRBJ1-1; D not certain. V was clipped by 0 bases and J by 4 bases, with 12 bases between them. The CDR3 totals 15 residues. CDR1 is MGHRA, CDR2 YSYEKL, per germline. CDR3 nucleotide sequence: TGCGCCAGCAGCCAAGAAGGGCCGTTGGGCACTGAAGCTTTCTTT. It specifies CASSQEGPLGTEAFF.

V gene TRBV2 combines with J gene TRBJ1-5, with D perhaps TRBD1 (6 bases). Trimming stripped 8 bases from V and 5 bases from J, with 13 bases between. The length of the CDR3 is 13 residues. Germline V gene sequence: CDR1 SNHLY, CDR2 FYNNEI. The CDR3 protein is CASGRGGYQPQHF. CDR3 bases: TGTGCCAGCGGCCGAGGGGGGTATCAGCCCCAGCATTTT.

This chain links TRBV27 with TRBJ1-5; D may be TRBD1 (5 bases). Per germline, CDR1 MNHEY and CDR2 SMNVEV (reference sequence). The CDR3 consists of 15 residues. Trimming removed 3 bases at V and 3 bases at J, with 12 bases between. The CDR3 spells CASSLGGSVNQPQHF. CDR3 in DNA: TGTGCCAGCAGTTTGGGGGGAAGCGTCAATCAGCCCCAGCATTTT.

This clone was found once. V usage is TRBV14 and J usage is TRBJ1-2, with D possibly TRBD1 on 5 matching bases. In germline, CDR1 is SGHDN, CDR2 FVKESK. Between the trimmed V and J ends, which lost 4 bases and 2 bases, there was a span of 17 bases. This CDR3 comprises 16 residues. The CDR3 region is CASSPRGLGTNYGYTF. The DNA of the CDR3 is TGTGCCAGCAGCCCAAGAGGACTGGGGACGAACTATGGCTACACCTTC.

This chain joins TRBV4-1 and TRBJ1-3, with TRBD1 as a possible D gene (5 bases). There are 15 residues in the CDR3. Germline CDR1 and CDR2: MGHRA and YSYEKL. Trimming pared 3 bases from V and 0 bases from J, leaving 9 bases between. The CDR3 here is CASSHYRNSGNTIYF. Here the CDR3 DNA reads TGCGCCAGCAGCCATTACAGGAACTCTGGAAACACCATATATTTT.

The chain uses TRBV6-1 and TRBJ2-7; 7 nucleotides agree with TRBD2. Germline CDR1 reads MNHNS; CDR2 reads SASEGT. The CDR3 runs to 13 residues. Losses at the gene ends were 0 bases for V and 7 bases for J; bases not matched to a gene: 3. The CDR3 spells CASSEAGGLEQYF. The CDR3, as DNA: TGTGCCAGCAGTGAAGCGGGAGGGTTGGAGCAGTACTTC.

The rearrangement uses TRBV6-5 and TRBJ1-2; possible D gene TRBD1, 5 bases. The V and J ends lost 7 bases and 6 bases respectively, with 21 bases between them. The CDR3 is made up of 15 amino acids. Germline values: CDR1 MNHEY, CDR2 SVGAGI. CDR3 coding DNA: TGTGCCAGCATAGGGGCAGGCTCCAGGAAGGATGGCTACACCTTC. It translates to CASIGAGSRKDGYTF.

The chain employs TRBV5-6 and TRBJ2-6; D remains ambiguous. Deletions cut 4 bases from V and 0 bases from J, with 8 bases between. CDR3 length equals 15 residues. Germline lookup yields CDR1 SGHDT and CDR2 YYEEEE. This CDR3 is CASSPTGSGANVLTF. CDR3 DNA sequence: TGTGCCAGCAGCCCAACGGGCTCTGGGGCCAACGTCCTGACTTTC.

This rearrangement joins TRBV5-4 to TRBJ2-2; 7 bases map to TRBD2. This CDR3 region has 16 residues. V was pared by 0 bases and J by 3 bases, with 5 bases of the junction left unmatched. Germline V gene lookup returns CDR1 SGHNT and CDR2 YYREEE (reference sequence). The CDR3 loop is CASSLGGGSYTGELFF. CDR3 bases: TGTGCCAGCAGCTTGGGCGGCGGGAGTTACACCGGGGAGCTGTTTTTT.

This chain links TRBV2 with TRBJ1-4, with unresolved D. The CDR3 runs to 13 residues. The germline V and J ends were trimmed by 6 bases and 4 bases, with 9 bases remaining between them. Germline assignment: CDR1 SNHLY and CDR2 FYNNEI. As DNA, the CDR3 is TGTGCCAGCAGAGAACAAATTAATGAAAAACTGTTTTTT. Protein: CASREQINEKLFF. Full variable domain (rest looked up from reference TRBV2 and TRBJ1-4): EPEVTQTPSHQVTQMGQEVILRCVPISNHLYFYWYRQILGQKVEFLVSFYNNEISEKSEIFDDQFSVERPDGSNFTLKIRSTKLEDSAMYFCASREQINEKLFFGSGTQLSVL.

This chain connects TRBV2 to TRBJ2-7; no clear D. Deletions cut 2 bases from V and 2 bases from J, with 10 bases between. This CDR3 has 14 amino acids. Germline V gene lookup returns CDR1 SNHLY and CDR2 FYNNEI. CDR3 DNA sequence: TGTGCCAGCAGTGAAAATAGGGCAACCTACGAGCAGTACTTC. Amino acid sequence: CASSENRATYEQYF.

The gene calls are TRBV5-5 and TRBJ1-1; 9 positions agree with TRBD1. J gave up 11 bases and V 4 bases, and 6 bases lay outside the gene matches. Germline values: CDR1 SGHKS, CDR2 YYEKEE (reference sequence). CDR3 length equals 12 residues. CDR3 sequence: CASSPGTGRAFF. The CDR3 DNA reads as TGTGCCAGCAGCCCCGGGACAGGGAGGGCTTTCTTT.

This clone was found once. This chain links TRBV3-1 (or the pseudogene TRBV3-2) with TRBJ2-7; D call uncertain. With 1 base removed from V and 0 bases from J, the gap between germline ends came to 4 bases. There are 13 residues in the CDR3. Germline assignment: CDR1 LGHDT and CDR2 YNNKEL (reference sequence). The CDR3 reads CASSQAFSYEQYF. The DNA of the CDR3 is TGTGCCAGCAGCCAAGCATTCTCCTACGAGCAGTACTTC.

This chain links TRBV4-3 with TRBJ2-1; D gene ambiguous. Germline CDR1 and CDR2: LGHNA and YSLEER. This CDR3 is 13 amino acids long. V lost 3 bases and J lost 4, with 7 bases in between. The CDR3 is CASSQGTYNEQFF. CDR3 sequence (DNA): TGCGCCAGCAGCCAGGGAACTTACAATGAGCAGTTCTTC.

The chain recombines TRBV6-5 with TRBJ1-2; TRBD1 matches 7 bases. J gave up 7 bases and V 6 bases, and 2 bases lay outside the gene matches. Germline V gene data show CDR1 as MNHEY and CDR2 as SVGAGI. The CDR3 consists of 11 residues. This chain's CDR3 is CASSRQGGYTF. CDR3 DNA sequence: TGTGCCAGCAGCCGACAGGGTGGCTACACCTTC.

This chain connects TRBV5-6 to TRBJ1-3; no definite D call. The germline CDR1 and CDR2 sequences are SGHDT and YYEEEE. V was pared by 9 bases and J by 8 bases, with 18 bases between. CDR3 length: 13 residues. CDR3: CATSVGTGDTIYF. In DNA form, the CDR3 reads TGTGCCACCTCCGTCGGAACTGGCGACACCATATATTTT. The whole variable domain, filled in from reference TRBV5-6 and TRBJ1-3, reads DAGVTQSPTHLIKTRGQQVTLRCSPKSGHDTVSWYQQALGQGPQFIFQYYEEEERQRGNFPDRFSGHQFPNYSSELNVNALLLGDSALYLCATSVGTGDTIYFGEGSWLTVV.

This chain links TRBV19 with TRBJ2-4, with 8 bases matching TRBD2. The CDR3 extends over 16 amino acids. Unmatched junction bases numbered 12, after V lost 3 bases and J lost 8 bases. Germline V gene sequence: CDR1 LNHDA, CDR2 SQIVND (reference sequence). The CDR3 DNA reads as TGTGCCAGTAGTATCGACCCGAGCGGGAGTAGATACATTCAGTACTTC. It yields the protein CASSIDPSGSRYIQYF.

This sequence joins TRBV7-2 and TRBJ2-5; 8 bases align to TRBD2. The CDR3 has 21 residues. V lost 0 bases and J lost 0; bases outside the gene matches: 18. Per the germline V gene, CDR1 is SGHTA and CDR2 is FQGNSA. The CDR3 sequence: CASSLARLRSAGGPYQETQYF. The DNA for the CDR3 is TGTGCCAGCAGCTTAGCCAGGCTCCGGTCGGCGGGAGGCCCCTACCAAGAGACCCAGTACTTC.

This clone has a single count. The gene calls are TRBV3-1 (or the pseudogene TRBV3-2) and TRBJ1-1; D gene ambiguous. This CDR3 comprises 14 residues. Germline-derived CDR1 and CDR2 are LGHDT and YNNKEL (reference sequence). Trimming removed 1 base at V and 1 base at J, with 7 bases between. CDR3 nucleotides: TGTGCCAGCAGCCAAGGACACCAGAACACTGAAGCTTTCTTT. Protein product: CASSQGHQNTEAFF.

The chain recombines TRBV12-3 or TRBV12-4 with TRBJ1-1, with TRBD1 matching over 7 bases. The V and J ends lost 5 bases and 1 base, in that order; junction bases with no gene match: 1. The CDR3 totals 13 residues. DNA for the CDR3: TGTGCCAGCAGTGGACAGGCGAACACTGAAGCTTTCTTT. Amino acids: CASSGQANTEAFF.

The sample holds one count of this clone. The rearrangement links TRBV6-1 to TRBJ1-6, with TRBD1 matching 8 bases. Trimming removed 3 bases from V and 7 bases from J; junction bases left unmatched: 2. The germline V gene has CDR1 MNHNS and CDR2 SASEGT. The CDR3 is 14 residues long. CDR3 sequence reads: CASSETGENSPLHF. The CDR3 region has the DNA TGTGCCAGCAGTGAGACAGGGGAAAATTCACCCCTCCACTTT.

The chain uses TRBV10-3 and TRBJ1-1; no definite D call. Germline-derived CDR1 and CDR2 are ENHRY and SYGVKD. V lost 6 bases to trimming and J lost 4 bases, with 9 bases between them. The CDR3 is made up of 12 amino acids. The DNA of the CDR3 is TGTGCCATCAGGAGCGAGGGCACTGAAGCTTTCTTT. This codes for CAIRSEGTEAFF.